The T cell receptor beta chain under discussion was sequenced for a study of T cell repertoires in cytomegalovirus infection. Study at large: Matching HLA type, along with CMV infection, was indicated by public TCR beta signatures.

Findings and limits, study-wide: Identification of carriers of CMV plus the relevant HLA was performed using cumulative public TCR beta family frequency. What dominated the ex vivo response were HLA-C-restricted CMV-specific TCR beta clonotypes.

TCRdb used MiXCR to reprocess the reads, holding one entry per CDR3 protein. The sample shows about 490,000 distinct CDR3 sequences, approximately 11% of them seen only once. In its sample, this clonotype was seen many times. What it binds is unknown. The CDR3 has 14 amino acids. Trimming shortened V by 3 bases and J by 8 bases, and 17 bases separated the two germline ends. Germline V gives CDR1 SGDLS, CDR2 YYNGEE. This chain links TRBV9 with TRBJ1-2, with D uncertain. The sample comprised PBMCs. The TCR comes from a human donor in good health (CMV status not recorded). Some clones in this sample may be carry-over from other donors' samples. CDR3 in DNA: TGTGCCAGCAGCGCCTCAGCGGGCGCGGGGGGCTACACCTTC. The encoded protein is CASSASAGAGGYTF.